The 20 T cell receptor beta chains presented below share a single source sample, sequenced in a study of blood T cell repertoires in COVID-19. Profiling relied on immunoSEQ multiplex PCR, and the TCRdb table lists in-frame clones only, not all of them. The sample carries roughly 120,000 clones, 70% to 90% recorded once. The source material was peripheral blood. These TCRs come from a woman aged 45-65 years with active or convalescent COVID-19.

This clone was seen a handful of times. The CDR3 region has the DNA TGTGCCAGCAGCGTGGTGGACAGGGCCCCCTACGAGCAGTACTTC. Residues: CASSVVDRAPYEQYF. This chain joins TRBV5-4 and TRBJ2-7; TRBD1 aligns across 8 bases. Germline assignment: CDR1 SGHNT and CDR2 YYREEE (reference sequence). V was clipped by 4 bases and J by 2 bases; unmatched bases: 8. The CDR3 loop spans 15 amino acids. The full variable domain, in which reference TRBV5-4 and TRBJ2-7 provide the parts outside the CDR3, is ETGVTQSPTHLIKTRGQQVTLRCSSQSGHNTVSWYQQALGQGPQFIFQYYREEENGRGNFPPRFSGLQFPNYSSELNVNALELDDSALYLCASSVVDRAPYEQYFGPGTRLTVT.

J is TRBJ2-3 and V is TRBV6-6; D may be TRBD1 (5 bases). Germline assignment: CDR1 MNHNY and CDR2 SVGAGI (reference sequence). V was cut by 6 bases and J by 5 bases, with 15 bases left in between. The CDR3 is 14 amino acids. Here the CDR3 reads CASRGLGPRDTQYF. CDR3 bases: TGTGCCAGCAGGGGGCTTGGCCCCAGAGATACGCAGTATTTT.

The chain uses TRBV7-6 and TRBJ2-5; D possibly corresponds to TRBD2 (6 bases). The germline V gene encodes CDR1 SGHVS and CDR2 FNYEAQ. CDR3 length: 15 amino acids. V lost 5 bases and J lost 4, with 17 bases in between. The CDR3 spells CASSLTPSGLETQYF. The DNA of the CDR3 is TGTGCCAGCAGCCTCACTCCATCGGGACTAGAGACCCAGTACTTC.

Only one count was recorded for this clone. J is TRBJ1-2 and V is TRBV28, with D perhaps matching TRBD1 (5 bases). With 0 bases removed from V and 2 bases from J, the gap between germline ends came to 13 bases. The CDR3 is 16 amino acids. Germline V lookup: CDR1 MDHEN, CDR2 SYDVKM. This CDR3 is CASSLWTRTTNYGYTF. CDR3 nucleotide sequence: TGTGCCAGCAGTTTATGGACCAGGACAACCAACTATGGCTACACCTTC.

The chain carries TRBV14 and TRBJ2-1; TRBD2 aligns across 7 bases. This CDR3 comprises 16 residues. Germline V gives CDR1 SGHDN, CDR2 FVKESK. The J segment lost 2 bases and the V segment lost 2 bases, leaving 6 bases of the junction unmatched. The CDR3 region is CASSQRQGGTYNEQFF. As DNA, the CDR3 is TGTGCCAGCAGCCAACGTCAGGGAGGGACCTACAATGAGCAGTTCTTC. Full variable domain (rest looked up from reference TRBV14 and TRBJ2-1): EAGVTQFPSHSVIEKGQTVTLRCDPISGHDNLYWYRRVMGKEIKFLLHFVKESKQDESGMPNNRFLAERTGGTYSTLKVQPAELEDSGVYFCASSQRQGGTYNEQFFGPGTRLTVL.

V usage is TRBV9 and J usage is TRBJ2-1; D unclear. Germline CDR1 reads SGDLS; CDR2 reads YYNGEE. Trimming removed 0 bases at V and 8 bases at J, with 6 bases between. This CDR3 comprises 12 residues. The CDR3 coding sequence is TGTGCCAGCAGCGTAGATCGGGATGAGCAGTTCTTC. This gives the protein CASSVDRDEQFF.

The table lists this clone with a few counts. This chain uses TRBV4-2 with TRBJ1-2; tentatively, D is TRBD1 (6 bases). Trimming shortened V by 6 bases and J by 0 bases, and 14 bases separated the two germline ends. The V gene's germline CDR1 is LGHNA and CDR2 YNFKEQ. The CDR3 is 15 residues long. The CDR3 nucleotides are TGTGCCAGCAGTCAACAGGGAGGGGCTAACTATGGCTACACCTTC. Its protein is CASSQQGGANYGYTF.

The rearrangement links TRBV18 to TRBJ2-3, with no clear D. Trimming took off 3 bases at V and 0 bases at J, with 10 bases between the two ends. The CDR3 covers 15 residues. Germline V lookup: CDR1 KGHSH, CDR2 LQKENI. CDR3 nucleotide sequence: TGTGCCAGCTCACCTTCTGGCAGGAGCACAGATACGCAGTATTTT. As protein: CASSPSGRSTDTQYF.

The rearrangement uses TRBV7-8 and TRBJ2-7, with D uncertain. There are 13 residues in the CDR3. V was cut by 5 bases and J by 2 bases, with 10 bases left in between. The germline V gene encodes CDR1 SGHVS and CDR2 FQNEAQ. The CDR3 nucleotides are TGTGCCAGCAGCCTCGGAGTTGCCTACGAGCAGTACTTC. Translating it yields CASSLGVAYEQYF.

The chain recombines TRBV6-5 with TRBJ2-2, with 8 bases that match TRBD2. Germline CDR1 and CDR2: MNHEY and SVGAGI. The CDR3 length is 15 residues. Germline trimming cut 4 bases from V and 6 bases from J; bases unmatched to any gene: 7. The CDR3 protein is CASSSQSGRAGELFF. The CDR3 DNA sequence: TGTGCCAGCAGTTCCCAGAGCGGGAGAGCCGGGGAGCTGTTTTTT.

In its sample, this clone was seen a few times. The chain has TRBV5-8 and TRBJ1-5, with TRBD1 as a possible D gene (6 bases). Trimming shortened V by 1 base and J by 2 bases, and 10 bases separated the two germline ends. The CDR3 extends over 15 amino acids. CDR1 is SGHTS, CDR2 YDEGEE, per germline. CDR3 sequence: CASSLSGDGNQPQHF. CDR3 DNA sequence: TGTGCCAGCAGCTTGTCAGGGGATGGCAATCAGCCCCAGCATTTT.

This sequence joins TRBV6-5 and TRBJ1-1; D is possibly TRBD1 (5 bases). The germline V and J ends were trimmed by 7 bases and 5 bases, with 11 bases remaining between them. This CDR3 contains 12 residues. Germline V gene lookup returns CDR1 MNHEY and CDR2 SVGAGI. CDR3 in DNA: TGTGCCAGCACTAGGGGAAGAACTGAAGCTTTCTTT. Translation gives CASTRGRTEAFF.

The V call is TRBV7-8, the J call TRBJ1-1; D is perhaps TRBD1 (5 bases). Germline loops: CDR1 SGHVS, CDR2 FQNEAQ. Trimming removed 3 bases at V and 10 bases at J, with 12 bases between. The CDR3 is made up of 12 amino acids. The CDR3 reads CASSFSQGGAFF. The CDR3 DNA reads as TGTGCCAGCAGCTTTTCCCAGGGAGGAGCTTTCTTT. The full variable domain, in which reference TRBV7-8 and TRBJ1-1 provide the parts outside the CDR3, is GAGVSQSPRYKVAKRGQDVALRCDPISGHVSLFWYQQALGQGPEFLTYFQNEAQLDKSGLPSDRFFAERPEGSVSTLKIQRTQQEDSAVYLCASSFSQGGAFFGQGTRLTVV.

The chain combines TRBV7-2 with TRBJ1-2, with 7 bases that match TRBD1. From germline, CDR1 is SGHTA and CDR2 FQGNSA. The CDR3 runs 15 residues. Germline trimming cut 1 base from V and 3 bases from J; bases unmatched to any gene: 5. This chain's CDR3 is CASSLGQGTDYGYTF. CDR3 DNA sequence: TGTGCCAGCAGCTTAGGACAGGGAACGGACTATGGCTACACCTTC. Full variable domain (rest looked up from reference TRBV7-2 and TRBJ1-2): GAGVSQSPSNKVTEKGKDVELRCDPISGHTALYWYRQSLGQGLEFLIYFQGNSAPDKSGLPSDRFSAERTGGSVSTLTIQRTQQEDSAVYLCASSLGQGTDYGYTFGSGTRLTVV.

This chain connects TRBV28 to TRBJ1-5; the match to TRBD1 covers 8 bases. V trimming: 9 bases; J trimming: 5 bases; junction bases outside the gene matches: 12. The CDR3 consists of 15 residues. Germline-derived CDR1 and CDR2 are MDHEN and SYDVKM. The CDR3 is CASRPTGGSDQPQHF. The CDR3 region has the DNA TGTGCCAGTAGACCAACAGGGGGTTCGGATCAGCCCCAGCATTTT.

The rearrangement links TRBV10-3 to TRBJ2-7; 9 bases match TRBD1. Losses at the gene ends were 10 bases for V and 4 bases for J; bases not matched to a gene: 14. Germline CDR1 is ENHRY and CDR2 is SYGVKD. This CDR3 contains 15 residues. CDR3 DNA: TGTGCCACGGGGGGAGGGGACAGGGCAACTTACGAGCAGTACTTC. It is translated as CATGGGDRATYEQYF.

V and J are TRBV6-1 and TRBJ2-3, with 7 positions matching TRBD1. Germline V CDR1 and CDR2: MNHNS, SASEGT. This CDR3 is built from 14 residues. V shed 6 bases, J shed 0 bases, and the junction held 3 bases outside the gene matches. CDR3 loop: CASSRDRSTDTQYF. The DNA for the CDR3 is TGTGCCAGCAGCCGGGACAGAAGCACAGATACGCAGTATTTT.

The chain joins TRBV28 to TRBJ1-5; D is uncertain. This CDR3 region has 14 residues. V lost 4 bases and J 9 bases, leaving 16 bases between the germline ends. In germline, CDR1 is MDHEN, CDR2 SYDVKM. The CDR3 sequence is CASSSSGPVGPQHF. DNA for the CDR3: TGTGCCAGCAGTTCTTCAGGTCCCGTTGGGCCCCAGCATTTT.

The chain couples TRBV28 to TRBJ1-1, with D uncertain. CDR1 and CDR2 (germline): MDHEN, SYDVKM. The CDR3 loop spans 13 amino acids. Trimming cost V 2 bases and J 7 bases, with 11 bases left between them. The CDR3, as DNA: TGTGCCAGCAGTTTAGATCCGGGTAATGAAGCTTTCTTT. It specifies CASSLDPGNEAFF.

This clone has only one observation. The chain has TRBV6-5 and TRBJ2-5, with D maybe TRBD1 (6 bases). The CDR3 sequence is 15 residues long. Germline loops: CDR1 MNHEY, CDR2 SVGAGI. V was clipped by 4 bases and J by 0 bases, with 12 bases between them. CDR3 sequence reads: CASSWQGQNQETQYF. The CDR3 DNA sequence: TGTGCCAGCAGTTGGCAGGGGCAGAACCAAGAGACCCAGTACTTC.